This T cell receptor (beta chain) was observed in a study of cytomegalovirus exposure and HLA in healthy donors. Study results and limitations: Certain sequence variants were highly shared and formed a cluster, and this cluster was likely a sequencing artifact.

CDR1 is SGDLS, CDR2 YYNGEE, per germline. The CDR3 contains 12 residues. V dropped 2 bases and J dropped 5 bases, with 5 bases sitting between them. Donors showed nominal health when sampled, although they likely had unrecorded immune exposures. Primers for the PCR totalled 60 Vbeta and 13 Jbeta. TCRdb's copy holds only in-frame clones and misses some; the assay was immunoSEQ multiplex PCR. Of approximately 140,000 clones in the sample, under 75% were seen once. A few counts support this clone. The antigen is undetermined. Other DNA sequences of this sample code for an identical CDR3. The sample was PBMCs. The chain is built from TRBV9 and TRBJ2-1; D not resolved. The TCR was taken from a woman between 55 and 75 years old in good health and CMV-seropositive. This CDR3 is CASSVADNEQFF. DNA for the CDR3: TGTGCCAGCAGCGTCGCGGACAATGAGCAGTTCTTC.